The 16 T cell receptor beta chains given below trace back to one sample, sequenced in a study of blood T cell repertoires in COVID-19 (dated by TCRdb to 2020 to 2022). The library was obtained by the immunoSEQ multiplex PCR assay. This immuneACCESS table, as held by TCRdb, lists in-frame sequences with V and J called but not all clones. Of the missing ones, under half trace to an unresolved V gene in checked studies; the others have no known cause. This sample gives about 220,000 clones in total; 83% of them show up just once. The top ten clones comprise approximately 4% of the sample. Material for sequencing was PBMCs or T cells enriched from blood (not recorded which). These receptors originate from a middle-aged woman who had been exposed to COVID-19.

This clone was found once. J is TRBJ2-5 and V is TRBV5-4; 8 bases align to TRBD2. V lost 10 bases, J lost 4 bases, and 15 bases stayed unmatched. Germline CDR1 reads SGHNT; CDR2 reads YYREEE (reference sequence). CDR3 size: 15 residues. This CDR3 reads CASQEQAGDRETQYF. CDR3 DNA sequence: TGTGCCTCACAGGAGCAAGCGGGGGACCGAGAGACCCAGTACTTC. Full variable domain (rest looked up from reference TRBV5-4 and TRBJ2-5): ETGVTQSPTHLIKTRGQQVTLRCSSQSGHNTVSWYQQALGQGPQFIFQYYREEENGRGNFPPRFSGLQFPNYSSELNVNALELDDSALYLCASQEQAGDRETQYFGPGTRLLVL.

This clone was seen only once. The CDR3 sequence: CASSDRTSGGLDEQFF. CDR3 bases: TGTGCCAGCAGTGATCGGACTAGCGGGGGTTTGGATGAGCAGTTCTTC. V gene TRBV2 combines with J gene TRBJ2-1, with TRBD2 identical over 13 bases. The V gene end was trimmed by 3 bases and the J gene end by 8 bases; junction bases not matched to a gene: 7. The CDR3 extends over 16 amino acids. CDR1 is SNHLY and CDR2 is FYNNEI in the germline V gene.

The chain uses TRBV5-1 and TRBJ1-5; 9 bases line up with TRBD1. Losses at the gene ends were 0 bases for V and 4 bases for J; bases not matched to a gene: 2. Germline assignment: CDR1 SGHRS and CDR2 YFSETQ. CDR3 length: 15 amino acids. In DNA, the CDR3 is TGCGCCAGCAGCTTGGAGACAGGGGGAAATCAGCCCCAGCATTTT. This translates into CASSLETGGNQPQHF. The full variable domain, completed using reference TRBV5-1 and TRBJ1-5, is KAGVTQTPRYLIKTRGQQVTLSCSPISGHRSVSWYQQTPGQGLQFLFEYFSETQRNKGNFPGRFSGRQFSNSRSEMNVSTLELGDSALYLCASSLETGGNQPQHFGDGTRLSIL.

The chain has TRBV4-2 and TRBJ2-7, with 10 bases aligning to TRBD1. Per germline, CDR1 LGHNA and CDR2 YNFKEQ. Trimming took 3 bases from V and 5 from J; bases not matched to a gene: 7. This CDR3 is built from 15 residues. The DNA for the CDR3 is TGTGCCAGCAGCCACGGGACAGGGGTTAAGAACGAGCAGTACTTC. This gives the protein CASSHGTGVKNEQYF.

Here the CDR3 DNA reads TGTGCCAGCAGCAGGGGACTAGCGGGGGTCGGCAATGAGCAGTTCTTC. This sequence encodes CASSRGLAGVGNEQFF. The chain is built from TRBV5-4 and TRBJ2-1; 14 bases match TRBD2. The V and J ends lost 4 bases and 6 bases, in that order; junction bases with no gene match: 6. The germline gives CDR1 SGHNT, CDR2 YYREEE (reference sequence). This CDR3 region has 16 residues.

V and J are TRBV28 and TRBJ2-7; TRBD1 matches at 7 bases. Per the germline V gene, CDR1 is MDHEN and CDR2 is SYDVKM. J gave up 3 bases and V 6 bases, and 8 bases lay outside the gene matches. CDR3 size: 14 residues. The CDR3 nucleotides are TGTGCCAGCAGCACTGGGGGACAGTTCTACGAGCAGTACTTC. Translated: CASSTGGQFYEQYF.

The gene calls are TRBV2 and TRBJ1-6; 11 bases fit TRBD1. Germline lookup yields CDR1 SNHLY and CDR2 FYNNEI. This CDR3 has 14 amino acids. With V trimmed by 10 bases and J by 8 bases, 7 bases remained unmatched. In nucleotides, the CDR3 is TGTGCCATCCCGGACAGGGGGCTCGATTCACCCCTCCACTTT. This gives the protein CAIPDRGLDSPLHF.

The chain has TRBV5-1 and TRBJ2-7; 10 positions agree with TRBD1. With V trimmed by 0 bases and J by 12 bases, 9 bases remained unmatched. CDR1 is SGHRS, CDR2 YFSETQ, per germline. The CDR3 is 14 amino acids. The CDR3 protein is CASSLGGQGDHAYF. The CDR3 DNA reads as TGCGCCAGCAGCTTGGGTGGACAGGGGGATCACGCGTACTTC.

The CDR3 nucleotides are TGTGCCAGCAGTGCACAGGGGTCGGACACCGGGGAGCTGTTTTTT. Its protein product is CASSAQGSDTGELFF. The chain joins TRBV6-4 to TRBJ2-2, with TRBD1 identical over 7 bases. V lost 4 bases to trimming and J lost 3 bases; unmatched junction nucleotides: 5. Germline-derived CDR1 and CDR2 are MRHNA and SNTAGT. This CDR3 has 15 amino acids.

V usage is TRBV9 and J usage is TRBJ1-5; D possibly corresponds to TRBD1 (5 bases). CDR3 length: 14 amino acids. Germline lookup yields CDR1 SGDLS and CDR2 YYNGEE. Deletions cut 4 bases from V and 4 bases from J, with 12 bases between. The CDR3 region is CASSKTGGNQPQHF. CDR3 DNA: TGTGCCAGCAGCAAAACGGGGGGTAATCAGCCCCAGCATTTT.

The rearrangement links TRBV2 to TRBJ2-2, with 8 nucleotides matching TRBD2. There are 15 residues in the CDR3. V was pared by 2 bases and J by 7 bases, with 6 bases of the junction left unmatched. Germline V lookup: CDR1 SNHLY, CDR2 FYNNEI. The chain's CDR3 is CASSEQGLALGELFF. The CDR3 region has the DNA TGTGCCAGCAGTGAACAAGGACTAGCCCTCGGGGAGCTGTTTTTT.

The count of this clone is one. V usage is TRBV28 and J usage is TRBJ2-3, with 8 positions matching TRBD2. The germline CDR1 and CDR2 sequences are MDHEN and SYDVKM. The CDR3 extends over 15 amino acids. V lost 6 bases, J lost 0 bases, and 5 bases stayed unmatched. CDR3 in DNA: TGTGCCAGCAGCCAAGCGGGGGAGAGCACAGATACGCAGTATTTT. Amino acids: CASSQAGESTDTQYF. Drawing the rest from reference TRBV28 and TRBJ2-3, the complete variable domain is DVKVTQSSRYLVKRTGEKVFLECVQDMDHENMFWYRQDPGLGLRLIYFSYDVKMKEKGDIPEGYSVSREKKERFSLILESASTNQTSMYLCASSQAGESTDTQYFGPGTRLTVL.

The V call is TRBV10-3, the J call TRBJ2-5, with D possibly matching TRBD2 (5 bases). Trimming left V 8 bases short and J 5 bases short, with 9 bases between. The CDR3 length is 11 residues. Germline-derived CDR1 and CDR2 are ENHRY and SYGVKD. Here the CDR3 DNA reads TGTGCCATCTCCGGCGGGGAGACCCAGTACTTC. Its protein product is CAISGGETQYF.

Many counts were recorded for this clone. This chain connects TRBV19 to TRBJ1-5; D is undetermined. This CDR3 spans 15 amino acids. The V end lost 3 bases, the J end lost 2 bases, and 11 bases lay between the germline ends. Germline V lookup: CDR1 LNHDA, CDR2 SQIVND (reference sequence). CDR3 nucleotide sequence: TGTGCCAGTAGTATCGTAACCGGGGGCAATCAGCCCCAGCATTTT. It codes for CASSIVTGGNQPQHF.

This rearrangement joins TRBV18 to TRBJ2-3; a possible D gene is TRBD2 (6 bases). The V gene lost 8 bases and the J gene lost 4 bases, with 13 bases spanning the gap. This CDR3 is built from 13 residues. Germline V gene data show CDR1 as KGHSH and CDR2 as LQKENI. This chain's CDR3 is CASRLGLADTQYF. CDR3 bases: TGTGCCAGCCGACTAGGCTTGGCAGATACGCAGTATTTT.

V is TRBV5-1 and J is TRBJ1-1, with a weak D call TRBD1 (5 bases). Germline CDR1 is SGHRS and CDR2 is YFSETQ. The CDR3 has 13 residues. V was pared by 4 bases and J by 8 bases, with 15 bases between. CDR3 sequence reads: CASSHDGDFEAFF. The CDR3 DNA is TGCGCCAGCAGCCATGACGGGGACTTCGAAGCTTTCTTT.